A selection of T cell receptor beta chains follows, all from one sample in a study of radiation and T cells in renal cell carcinoma. TCRdb's copy holds only in-frame clones and misses some; the assay was immunoSEQ multiplex PCR. The sample consists of approximately 150,000 clones, approximately 87% of them appearing once. Sequenced material: blood, taken from a patient whose treatment included radiotherapy and nephrectomy. The source is a woman in her forties or fifties with renal cell carcinoma. Each CDR3 is given with its conserved first and last residue. Fields, in order: CDR3 protein, CDR3 DNA, V gene, D gene, clone size, J gene. D genes are given only for firm matches. Part of the rows lack a size; the others show once, few, many or a class for expanded clones.

CASSSGGDRSYEQYF TGTGCCAGCAGCTCGGGGGGAGACCGATCCTACGAGCAGTACTTC TRBV7-2 TRBD2 - TRBJ2-7
CASSVRGADYYGYTF TGCGCCAGCAGTGTGAGGGGGGCTGATTACTATGGCTACACCTTC TRBV10-1 - few TRBJ1-2
CASRDRVLSPLHF TGTGCCAGCAGGGACAGGGTCCTTTCACCCCTCCACTTT TRBV7-9 TRBD1 - TRBJ1-6
CASSPRGEGNQPQHF TGTGCCAGCTCACCGAGAGGGGAGGGCAATCAGCCCCAGCATTTT TRBV18 - - TRBJ1-5
CASSSRLAVTASTDTQYF TGTGCCAGCTCATCCAGACTAGCAGTCACCGCTAGCACAGATACGCAGTATTTT TRBV18 TRBD2 - TRBJ2-3
CASSPPSGGNTIYF TGTGCCAGCAGCCCGCCTAGCGGAGGAAACACCATATATTTT TRBV7-2 - few TRBJ1-3
CASSYFGALHF TGTGCCAGCAGTTACTTCGGGGCCCTCCACTTT TRBV6-5 - few TRBJ1-6
CASSLGLAGREQYF TGCGCCAGCAGTTTGGGACTAGCGGGGCGAGAGCAGTACTTC TRBV10-2 TRBD2 - TRBJ2-7
CASSPPGSGANVLTF TGTGCCAGCAGTCCGCCGGGTTCTGGGGCCAACGTCCTGACTTTC TRBV5-6 - - TRBJ2-6
CASSLVGSSTGNTIYF TGCGCCAGCAGCTTGGTTGGCAGCTCTACTGGAAACACCATATATTTT TRBV5-1 - - TRBJ1-3